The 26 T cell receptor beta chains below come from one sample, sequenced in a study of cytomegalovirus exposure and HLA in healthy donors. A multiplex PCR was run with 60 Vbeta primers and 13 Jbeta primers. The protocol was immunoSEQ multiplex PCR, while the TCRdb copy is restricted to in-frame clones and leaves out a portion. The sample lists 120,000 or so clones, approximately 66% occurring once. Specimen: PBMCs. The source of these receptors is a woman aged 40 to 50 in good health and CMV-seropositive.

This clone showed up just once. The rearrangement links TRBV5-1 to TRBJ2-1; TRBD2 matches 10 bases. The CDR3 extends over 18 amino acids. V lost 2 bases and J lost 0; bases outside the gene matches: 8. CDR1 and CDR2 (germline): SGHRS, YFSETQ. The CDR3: CASSFGLAATTSYNEQFF. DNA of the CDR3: TGCGCCAGCAGCTTCGGACTAGCGGCGACTACCTCCTACAATGAGCAGTTCTTC.

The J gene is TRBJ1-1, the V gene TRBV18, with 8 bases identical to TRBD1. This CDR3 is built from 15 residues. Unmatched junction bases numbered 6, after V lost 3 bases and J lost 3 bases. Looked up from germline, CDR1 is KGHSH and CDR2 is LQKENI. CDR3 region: CASSPRQGTDTEAFF. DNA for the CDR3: TGTGCCAGCTCACCGAGACAGGGGACGGACACTGAAGCTTTCTTT.

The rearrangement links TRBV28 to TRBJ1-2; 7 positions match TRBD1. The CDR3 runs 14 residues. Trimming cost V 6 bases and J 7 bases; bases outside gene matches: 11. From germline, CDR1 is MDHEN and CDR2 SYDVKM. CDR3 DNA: TGTGCCAGCAGCTCCGGGACAGTAGCCTCTGGCTACACCTTC. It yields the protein CASSSGTVASGYTF.

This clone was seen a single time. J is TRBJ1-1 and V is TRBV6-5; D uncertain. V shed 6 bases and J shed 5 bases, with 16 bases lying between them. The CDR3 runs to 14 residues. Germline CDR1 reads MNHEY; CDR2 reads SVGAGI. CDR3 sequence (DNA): TGTGCCAGCAGGGAGAGAGGATATGAAACTGAAGCTTTCTTT. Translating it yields CASRERGYETEAFF.

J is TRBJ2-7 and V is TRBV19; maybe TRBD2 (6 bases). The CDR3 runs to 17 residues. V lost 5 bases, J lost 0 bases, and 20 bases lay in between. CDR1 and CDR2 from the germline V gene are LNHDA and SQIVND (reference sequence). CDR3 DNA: TGTGCCAGTAGTCAGGCCGCTTTATCGGGGGACTCCTACGAGCAGTACTTC. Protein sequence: CASSQAALSGDSYEQYF.

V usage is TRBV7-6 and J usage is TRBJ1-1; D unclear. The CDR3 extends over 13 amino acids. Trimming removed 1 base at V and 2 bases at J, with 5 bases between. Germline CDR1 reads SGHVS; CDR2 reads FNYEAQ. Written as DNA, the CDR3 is TGTGCCAGCAGCTTAGACAGTAACACTGAAGCTTTCTTT. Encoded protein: CASSLDSNTEAFF.

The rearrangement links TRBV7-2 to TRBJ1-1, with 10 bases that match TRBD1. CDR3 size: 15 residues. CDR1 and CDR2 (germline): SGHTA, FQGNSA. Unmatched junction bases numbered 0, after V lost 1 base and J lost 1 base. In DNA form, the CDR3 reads TGTGCCAGCAGCTTAGGGACAGGGGGGAACACTGAAGCTTTCTTT. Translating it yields CASSLGTGGNTEAFF.

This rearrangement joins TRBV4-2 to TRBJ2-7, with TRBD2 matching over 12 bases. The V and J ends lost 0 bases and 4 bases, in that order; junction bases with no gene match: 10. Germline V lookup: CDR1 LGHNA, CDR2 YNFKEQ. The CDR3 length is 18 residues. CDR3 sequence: CASSQDELIGTSGYEQYF. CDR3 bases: TGTGCCAGCAGCCAAGATGAGTTGATCGGGACTAGCGGGTACGAGCAGTACTTC.

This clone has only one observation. Here the CDR3 reads CASSLLSGGYYNEQFF. DNA for the CDR3: TGTGCCAGCAGCTTACTTAGCGGGGGTTACTACAATGAGCAGTTCTTC. V and J are TRBV7-9 and TRBJ2-1, with 9 positions matching TRBD2. The CDR3 contains 16 residues. Germline CDR1 and CDR2: SEHNR and FQNEAQ (reference sequence). After removal of 2 bases from V and 3 bases from J, the junction contained 5 bases not matched to a gene.

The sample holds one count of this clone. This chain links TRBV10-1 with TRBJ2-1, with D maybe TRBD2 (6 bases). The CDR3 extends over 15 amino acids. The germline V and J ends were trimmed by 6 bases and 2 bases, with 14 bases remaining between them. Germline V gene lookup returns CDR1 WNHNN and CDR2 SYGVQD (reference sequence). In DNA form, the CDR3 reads TGCGCCAGCAGCGAGGGGAGGTCAACCTACAATGAGCAGTTCTTC. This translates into CASSEGRSTYNEQFF.

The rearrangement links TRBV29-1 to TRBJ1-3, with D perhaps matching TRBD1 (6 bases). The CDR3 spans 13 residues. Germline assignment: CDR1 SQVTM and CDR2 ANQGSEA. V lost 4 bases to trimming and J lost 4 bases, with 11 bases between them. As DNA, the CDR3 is TGCAGCGTTGGACAGGCGGAGGGAAACACCATATATTTT. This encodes CSVGQAEGNTIYF.

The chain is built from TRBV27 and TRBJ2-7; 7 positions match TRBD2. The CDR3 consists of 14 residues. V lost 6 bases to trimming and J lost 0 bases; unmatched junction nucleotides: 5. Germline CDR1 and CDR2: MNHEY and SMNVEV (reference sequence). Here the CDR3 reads CASRNGRASYEQYF. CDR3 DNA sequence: TGTGCCAGCAGAAATGGGAGGGCCTCCTACGAGCAGTACTTC.

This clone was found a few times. The CDR3 DNA reads as TGTGCCAGCAGCCAACCGGGACAGGGGGCGGATGGAGCTTTCTTT. Its protein product is CASSQPGQGADGAFF. V usage is TRBV4-2 and J usage is TRBJ1-1, with TRBD1 matching over 12 bases. V lost 2 bases and J lost 10; bases outside the gene matches: 8. Germline V gene data show CDR1 as LGHNA and CDR2 as YNFKEQ. The length of the CDR3 is 15 residues.

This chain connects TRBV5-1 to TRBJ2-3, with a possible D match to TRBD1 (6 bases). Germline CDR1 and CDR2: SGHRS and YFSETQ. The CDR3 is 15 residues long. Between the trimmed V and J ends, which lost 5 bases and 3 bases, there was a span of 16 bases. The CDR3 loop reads CASSSAGTLTDTQYF. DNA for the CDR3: TGCGCCAGCAGTTCAGCCGGGACACTTACAGATACGCAGTATTTT.

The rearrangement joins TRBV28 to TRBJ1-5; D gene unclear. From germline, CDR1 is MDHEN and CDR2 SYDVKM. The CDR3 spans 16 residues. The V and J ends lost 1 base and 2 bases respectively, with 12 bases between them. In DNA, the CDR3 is TGTGCCAGCAGTTTATATAACGGAGACGGCAATCAGCCCCAGCATTTT. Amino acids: CASSLYNGDGNQPQHF.

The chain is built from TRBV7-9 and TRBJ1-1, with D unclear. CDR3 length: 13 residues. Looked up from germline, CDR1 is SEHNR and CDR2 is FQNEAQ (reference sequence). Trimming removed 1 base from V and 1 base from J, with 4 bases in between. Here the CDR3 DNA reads TGTGCCAGCAGCTTAGACAGGAACACTGAAGCTTTCTTT. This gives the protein CASSLDRNTEAFF.

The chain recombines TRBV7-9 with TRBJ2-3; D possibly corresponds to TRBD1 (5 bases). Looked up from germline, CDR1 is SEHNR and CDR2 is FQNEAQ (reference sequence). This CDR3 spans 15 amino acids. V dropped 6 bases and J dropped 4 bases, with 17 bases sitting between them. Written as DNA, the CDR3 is TGTGCCAGCAGATCAGGGTTGGTTGAGGCAGATACGCAGTATTTT. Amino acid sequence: CASRSGLVEADTQYF.

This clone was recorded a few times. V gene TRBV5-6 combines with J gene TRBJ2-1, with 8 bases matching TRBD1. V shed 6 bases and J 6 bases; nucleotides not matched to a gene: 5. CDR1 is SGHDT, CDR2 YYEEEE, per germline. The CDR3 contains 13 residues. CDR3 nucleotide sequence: TGTGCCAGCACCCTTACAGGGGGCAATGAGCAGTTCTTC. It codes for CASTLTGGNEQFF.

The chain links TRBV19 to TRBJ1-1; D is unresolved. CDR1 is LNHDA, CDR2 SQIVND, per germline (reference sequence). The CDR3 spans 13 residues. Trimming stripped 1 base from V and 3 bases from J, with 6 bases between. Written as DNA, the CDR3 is TGTGCCAGTAGTATAGTGAGGGACACTGAAGCTTTCTTT. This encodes CASSIVRDTEAFF.

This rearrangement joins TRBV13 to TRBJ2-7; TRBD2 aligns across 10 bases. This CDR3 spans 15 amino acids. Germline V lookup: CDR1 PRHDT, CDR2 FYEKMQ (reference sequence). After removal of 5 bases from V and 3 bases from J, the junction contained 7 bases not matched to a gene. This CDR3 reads CASSARTSGGYEQYF. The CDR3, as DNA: TGTGCCAGCAGCGCCCGGACTAGCGGCGGCTACGAGCAGTACTTC.

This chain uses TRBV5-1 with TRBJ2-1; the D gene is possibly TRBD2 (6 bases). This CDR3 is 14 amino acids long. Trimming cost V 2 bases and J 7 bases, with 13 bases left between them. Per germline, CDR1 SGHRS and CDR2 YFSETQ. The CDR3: CASSFGSSLNEQFF. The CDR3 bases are TGCGCCAGCAGCTTCGGGAGCTCCCTTAATGAGCAGTTCTTC.

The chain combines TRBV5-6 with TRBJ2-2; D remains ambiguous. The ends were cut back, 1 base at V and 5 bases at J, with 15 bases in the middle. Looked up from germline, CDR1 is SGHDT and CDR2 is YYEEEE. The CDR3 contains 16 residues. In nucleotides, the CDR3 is TGTGCCAGCAGCTTGAGAGATCTGCGGTATACCGGGGAGCTGTTTTTT. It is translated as CASSLRDLRYTGELFF. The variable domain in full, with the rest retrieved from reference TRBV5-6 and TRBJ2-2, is DAGVTQSPTHLIKTRGQQVTLRCSPKSGHDTVSWYQQALGQGPQFIFQYYEEEERQRGNFPDRFSGHQFPNYSSELNVNALLLGDSALYLCASSLRDLRYTGELFFGEGSRLTVL.

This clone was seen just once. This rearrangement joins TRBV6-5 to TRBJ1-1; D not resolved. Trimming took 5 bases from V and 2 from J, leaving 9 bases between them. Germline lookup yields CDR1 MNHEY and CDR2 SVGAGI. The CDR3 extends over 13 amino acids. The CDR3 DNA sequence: TGTGCCAGCAGTCGGTCGAAAAACACTGAAGCTTTCTTT. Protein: CASSRSKNTEAFF.

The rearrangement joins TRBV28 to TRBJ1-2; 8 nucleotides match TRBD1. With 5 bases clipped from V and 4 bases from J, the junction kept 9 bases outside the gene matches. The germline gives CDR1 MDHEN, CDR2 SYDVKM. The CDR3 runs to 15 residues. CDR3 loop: CASSDRGLLIYGYTF. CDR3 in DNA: TGTGCCAGCAGTGACAGGGGCCTTTTAATCTATGGCTACACCTTC.

The DNA for the CDR3 is TGTGCCAGCAGCCAACAGACAGGGCATCTTTCACCCCTCCACTTT. Encoded protein: CASSQQTGHLSPLHF. The chain is built from TRBV14 and TRBJ1-6; 7 bases match TRBD1. CDR3 size: 15 residues. The germline V gene has CDR1 SGHDN and CDR2 FVKESK. Trimming removed 2 bases from V and 9 bases from J; junction bases left unmatched: 7.

The CDR3 DNA reads TGTGCCAGCAGTTTCACGGGCGGGAGGATCGGGACAGATACGCAGTATTTT. Protein sequence: CASSFTGGRIGTDTQYF. The V and J genes are TRBV27 and TRBJ2-3; TRBD2 matches 8 bases. Germline trimming cut 3 bases from V and 3 bases from J; bases unmatched to any gene: 11. The germline gives CDR1 MNHEY, CDR2 SMNVEV (reference sequence). This CDR3 region has 17 residues.